This T cell receptor beta chain was recovered during a study of CD8 T cells in ankylosing spondylitis. Libraries for TCR beta were made by quantitative 5'-RACE with molecular barcodes. TCRdb re-derived calls from the 5' RACE reads in MiXCR, one entry per CDR3 protein. The sample contains fewer than 500,000 distinct CDR3 sequences, 25% to 30% of which appear only once. General study points: Within matched ankylosing spondylitis synovial fluid, disease-linked clones were reportedly significantly enriched. Characteristic of ankylosing spondylitis blood, it appeared, was a TCR beta motif comprising roughly eight highly homologous variants. Reactive arthritis synovial fluid and blood previously showed some of these motif variants.

The CDR3 loop spans 11 amino acids. Trimming left V 3 bases short and J 11 bases short, with 13 bases between. CDR1 and CDR2 from the germline V gene are SQVTM and ANQGSEA. Concerning this clonotype itself: What it binds is unknown.

This chain joins TRBV29-1 and TRBJ1-1; D call uncertain. The sample comprised blood, either unsorted or a sorted T cell fraction (not recorded which). The sequence was collected from a male donor with ankylosing spondylitis. The CDR3 DNA reads as TGCAGCGTTGACCCGTCGGATGGGGCTTTCTTT. Translated, it gives CSVDPSDGAFF.